A selection of T cell receptor beta chains follows, all from one sample in a study of OX40 agonist ivuxolimab in advanced cancers. The data were produced by immunoSEQ multiplex PCR, yet TCRdb's version contains in-frame clones alone and is incomplete. The table includes roughly 29,000 clones, less than 90% detected once. This specimen consisted of CD4+ or CD8+ T cells sorted from blood, obtained in a trial of the OX40 agonist ivuxolimab. The receptors come from an adult with an advanced solid tumor such as melanoma, head and neck, liver or kidney cancer. Both conserved end residues are part of each CDR3. A D gene is named only where the DNA matches it firmly. Clone size is shown for a subset of rows, as once, few, many or a class of expanded clone.

V gene	clone size	J gene	D gene	CDR3 DNA	CDR3 protein
TRBV14	.	TRBJ2-1	.	TGTGCCAGCAGCCGACATCCAGGGGACTACTACAATGAGCAGTTCTTC	CASSRHPGDYYNEQFF
TRBV9	.	TRBJ2-3	TRBD2	TGTGCCAGCAGCGAACTAGCGGGAACCGCTGGCACAGATACGCAGTATTTT	CASSELAGTAGTDTQYF
TRBV19	.	TRBJ1-5	TRBD1	TGTGCCAGTAGTTACCCTGGACAGGATCAGCCCCAGCATTTT	CASSYPGQDQPQHF
TRBV11-3	.	TRBJ1-3	.	TGTGCCAGCAGTCAGGGTGGAAACACCATATATTTT	CASSQGGNTIYF
TRBV2	.	TRBJ1-5	.	TGTGCCAGCAGTGCAGGCAGGGGCCACTCCAATAGCAATCAGCCCCAGCATTTT	CASSAGRGHSNSNQPQHF
TRBV5-4	.	TRBJ2-3	TRBD1	TGTGCCAGCAGCTTGGACAGGGGGCCCACAGATACGCAGTATTTT	CASSLDRGPTDTQYF
TRBV6-6	.	TRBJ2-7	TRBD1	TGTGCCAGCAGTCTCCCGGGACAGATCTACGAGCAGTACTTC	CASSLPGQIYEQYF
TRBV5-1	.	TRBJ1-3	.	TGCGCCAGCAGCTTGGCCCCGCAGGGAAGCGGAAACACCATATATTTT	CASSLAPQGSGNTIYF
TRBV11-2	.	TRBJ1-4	TRBD1	TGTGCCAGCAGCTTAGTTGTGGGACAGGAAAATGAAAAACTGTTTTTT	CASSLVVGQENEKLFF
TRBV5-1	.	TRBJ1-1	.	TGCGCCAGCAGCTTGGGAGGAGGAAGCAACACTGAAGCTTTCTTT	CASSLGGGSNTEAFF
TRBV9	.	TRBJ2-1	.	TGTGCCAGCAGCGCCTTGGTCTGGGGCCACTACAATGAGCAGTTCTTC	CASSALVWGHYNEQFF
TRBV6-6	.	TRBJ2-1	.	TGTGCCAGCAGTTACACATCAGCCACCAATGAGCAGTTCTTC	CASSYTSATNEQFF
TRBV19	.	TRBJ2-7	.	TGTGCCAGTAGCCACCCCGGACGGACCTACGAGCAGTACTTC	CASSHPGRTYEQYF
TRBV10-2	.	TRBJ2-7	.	TGCGCCAGCAGTAGACAGGGTAGCGGGGACGAGCAGTACTTC	CASSRQGSGDEQYF
TRBV5-6	.	TRBJ1-1	TRBD1	TGTGCCAGCAGCTCAACGACAGGGGCTGAAGCTTTCTTT	CASSSTTGAEAFF
TRBV5-1	.	TRBJ1-1	.	TGCGCCAGCAGCTTGGCCTCAGGCGGGGGCACTGAAGCTTTCTTT	CASSLASGGGTEAFF
TRBV6-5	.	TRBJ1-2	TRBD1	TGTGCCAGCAGTTACAGGACGACAGGGCGAGGCTACACCTTC	CASSYRTTGRGYTF
TRBV5-1	.	TRBJ1-3	.	TGCGCCAGCAAGTTCGACTCCTCTGGAAACACCATATATTTT	CASKFDSSGNTIYF
TRBV5-1	.	TRBJ2-3	TRBD2	TGCGCCAGCAGCTATAGCGGGAGCCCAGATACGCAGTATTTT	CASSYSGSPDTQYF
TRBV7-6	.	TRBJ2-3	.	TGTGCCAGCAGCTTACTACATGGGGGAGGCACAGATACGCAGTATTTT	CASSLLHGGGTDTQYF
TRBV19	.	TRBJ1-2	TRBD1	TGTGCCAGTAGTATAACAGGGGAGAGCTATGGCTACACCTTC	CASSITGESYGYTF
TRBV27	.	TRBJ1-5	.	TGTGCCAGCAGCCGCTGGGGGGTCCTAAGCAATCAGCCCCAGCATTTT	CASSRWGVLSNQPQHF
TRBV5-5	.	TRBJ2-7	.	TGTGCCAGCGGGTTCGGGGACTTCGATTCCTACGAGCAGTACTTC	CASGFGDFDSYEQYF
TRBV30	.	TRBJ2-7	.	TGTGCCTGGAGTGCTAGTGGCTCCTACGAGCAGTACTTC	CAWSASGSYEQYF
TRBV6-4	.	TRBJ2-5	TRBD2	TGTGCCAGCAGTGTTAGCGGGGGTCCGCAAGAGACCCAGTACTTC	CASSVSGGPQETQYF
TRBV6-5	.	TRBJ1-1	.	TGTGCCAGCAGTTACACCAGGGGTAACACTGAAGCTTTCTTT	CASSYTRGNTEAFF
TRBV5-6	.	TRBJ2-3	TRBD2	TGTGCCAGCAGCTCAGGACTAGCCGGCCACGGAGATACGCAGTATTTT	CASSSGLAGHGDTQYF
TRBV7-9	.	TRBJ2-7	.	TGTGCCAGCAGCTCCCGGATCGACGAGCAGTACTTC	CASSSRIDEQYF
TRBV19	.	TRBJ1-1	.	TGTGCCAGTAGTATTCCGCGTCTAGGGAACACTGAAGCTTTCTTT	CASSIPRLGNTEAFF
TRBV7-7	.	TRBJ2-7	.	TGTGCCAGCAGCTTAGGCAGGACCTACGAGCAGTACTTC	CASSLGRTYEQYF
TRBV19	.	TRBJ1-1	.	TGTGCCAGTAGTCCTTACAGTGGAAACACTGAAGCTTTCTTT	CASSPYSGNTEAFF
TRBV5-6	.	TRBJ2-5	.	TGTGCCAGCAGCTTGCACGATTTCCAAGAGACCCAGTACTTC	CASSLHDFQETQYF
TRBV28	.	TRBJ2-7	TRBD1	TGTGCCAGCAGTTTGTCCCGGGACAGTGATCCCTACGAGCAGTACTTC	CASSLSRDSDPYEQYF
TRBV11-2	.	TRBJ2-4	TRBD1	TGTGCCAGCAGCCCATTTCCCGACAGGGGCCTAGCCAAAAACATTCAGTACTTC	CASSPFPDRGLAKNIQYF
TRBV5-6	.	TRBJ1-6	.	TGTGCCAGCAGCTTACCAGGGTACAATTCACCCCTCCACTTT	CASSLPGYNSPLHF
TRBV15	.	TRBJ2-2	TRBD1	TGTGCCACCGTTGCAGGGGGTACCGGGGAGCTGTTTTTT	CATVAGGTGELFF
TRBV7-9	.	TRBJ2-7	.	TGTGCCAGCAGCTTAGCGATGGGCTCTATGTACGAGCAGTACTTC	CASSLAMGSMYEQYF
TRBV5-1	once	TRBJ1-1	.	TGCGCCAGCAGCTTGATCCCCGGGATGAACACTGAAGCTTTCTTT	CASSLIPGMNTEAFF
TRBV6-5	.	TRBJ1-2	.	TGTGCCAGCAGCGCAGGGGTTAGTGCTGGCTACACCTTC	CASSAGVSAGYTF
TRBV5-6	.	TRBJ2-3	.	TGTGCCAGCAGCTTGAAAGAGCGAGGAGGAGGAACAGATACGCAGTATTTT	CASSLKERGGGTDTQYF
TRBV13	few	TRBJ1-2	.	TGTGCCAGCAGCTTAGTCCAGGGAAACTATGGCTACACCTTC	CASSLVQGNYGYTF
TRBV7-8	.	TRBJ2-4	.	TGTGCCAGCAGCCATGGGCGTCTAGACATTCAGTACTTC	CASSHGRLDIQYF
TRBV5-4	.	TRBJ1-4	.	TGTGCCAGCAGCCCGGGGACTGAAAAACTGTTTTTT	CASSPGTEKLFF
TRBV7-8	.	TRBJ1-2	TRBD1	TGTGCCAGCAGCTTAAGGTGGACAGGGGATGGCTACACCTTC	CASSLRWTGDGYTF
TRBV28	.	TRBJ2-3	TRBD1	TGTGCCAGCAGTTTATGGGACAGGGGCACAGATACGCAGTATTTT	CASSLWDRGTDTQYF
TRBV15	.	TRBJ1-1	.	TGTGCCACCAGCAGGGACTGGGGCACTGAAGCTTTCTTT	CATSRDWGTEAFF
TRBV6-6	few	TRBJ1-1	TRBD1	TGTGCCAGCAGTTACTGGTCCGGGACAGAGGAAGCTTTCTTT	CASSYWSGTEEAFF
TRBV4-3	.	TRBJ2-5	TRBD1	TGCGCCAGCAGCCAAAACGGACAGGGGCGATCGGAGACCCAGTACTTC	CASSQNGQGRSETQYF
TRBV4-1	medium-sized	TRBJ2-7	.	TGCGCCAGCAGCCAAGCTGTCTCCTTCTACGAGCAGTACTTC	CASSQAVSFYEQYF
TRBV5-8	once	TRBJ1-5	TRBD1	TGTGCCACCGCAGGGGGTTCTCAGCCCCAGCATTTT	CATAGGSQPQHF
TRBV6-5	.	TRBJ1-2	.	TGTGCCAGCACCCCCCGGCAGGCGGGGAGCTATGGCTACACCTTC	CASTPRQAGSYGYTF
TRBV11-2	.	TRBJ2-7	.	TGTGCCAGCAGCTTAGGGGGCACCTACGAGCAGTACTTC	CASSLGGTYEQYF
TRBV7-9	.	TRBJ1-3	.	TGTGCCAGCAGCTTTTCGGGGTTGGGAAACACCATATATTTT	CASSFSGLGNTIYF
TRBV6-1	.	TRBJ2-1	TRBD2	TGTGCCAGCAGTGAAATTGTGACTAGCCCCTACAATGAGCAGTTCTTC	CASSEIVTSPYNEQFF
TRBV6-5	.	TRBJ2-7	TRBD2	TGTGCCAGCAGTTACGATTCTAGCGGGGGGTACGAGCAGTACTTC	CASSYDSSGGYEQYF
TRBV29-1	.	TRBJ1-1	.	TGCAGCGTTGAATCTGCTATGAACACTGAAGCTTTCTTT	CSVESAMNTEAFF
TRBV6-1	.	TRBJ2-3	.	TGTGCCAGCAGTGAAGGTTCCTCCTATACGCAGTATTTT	CASSEGSSYTQYF